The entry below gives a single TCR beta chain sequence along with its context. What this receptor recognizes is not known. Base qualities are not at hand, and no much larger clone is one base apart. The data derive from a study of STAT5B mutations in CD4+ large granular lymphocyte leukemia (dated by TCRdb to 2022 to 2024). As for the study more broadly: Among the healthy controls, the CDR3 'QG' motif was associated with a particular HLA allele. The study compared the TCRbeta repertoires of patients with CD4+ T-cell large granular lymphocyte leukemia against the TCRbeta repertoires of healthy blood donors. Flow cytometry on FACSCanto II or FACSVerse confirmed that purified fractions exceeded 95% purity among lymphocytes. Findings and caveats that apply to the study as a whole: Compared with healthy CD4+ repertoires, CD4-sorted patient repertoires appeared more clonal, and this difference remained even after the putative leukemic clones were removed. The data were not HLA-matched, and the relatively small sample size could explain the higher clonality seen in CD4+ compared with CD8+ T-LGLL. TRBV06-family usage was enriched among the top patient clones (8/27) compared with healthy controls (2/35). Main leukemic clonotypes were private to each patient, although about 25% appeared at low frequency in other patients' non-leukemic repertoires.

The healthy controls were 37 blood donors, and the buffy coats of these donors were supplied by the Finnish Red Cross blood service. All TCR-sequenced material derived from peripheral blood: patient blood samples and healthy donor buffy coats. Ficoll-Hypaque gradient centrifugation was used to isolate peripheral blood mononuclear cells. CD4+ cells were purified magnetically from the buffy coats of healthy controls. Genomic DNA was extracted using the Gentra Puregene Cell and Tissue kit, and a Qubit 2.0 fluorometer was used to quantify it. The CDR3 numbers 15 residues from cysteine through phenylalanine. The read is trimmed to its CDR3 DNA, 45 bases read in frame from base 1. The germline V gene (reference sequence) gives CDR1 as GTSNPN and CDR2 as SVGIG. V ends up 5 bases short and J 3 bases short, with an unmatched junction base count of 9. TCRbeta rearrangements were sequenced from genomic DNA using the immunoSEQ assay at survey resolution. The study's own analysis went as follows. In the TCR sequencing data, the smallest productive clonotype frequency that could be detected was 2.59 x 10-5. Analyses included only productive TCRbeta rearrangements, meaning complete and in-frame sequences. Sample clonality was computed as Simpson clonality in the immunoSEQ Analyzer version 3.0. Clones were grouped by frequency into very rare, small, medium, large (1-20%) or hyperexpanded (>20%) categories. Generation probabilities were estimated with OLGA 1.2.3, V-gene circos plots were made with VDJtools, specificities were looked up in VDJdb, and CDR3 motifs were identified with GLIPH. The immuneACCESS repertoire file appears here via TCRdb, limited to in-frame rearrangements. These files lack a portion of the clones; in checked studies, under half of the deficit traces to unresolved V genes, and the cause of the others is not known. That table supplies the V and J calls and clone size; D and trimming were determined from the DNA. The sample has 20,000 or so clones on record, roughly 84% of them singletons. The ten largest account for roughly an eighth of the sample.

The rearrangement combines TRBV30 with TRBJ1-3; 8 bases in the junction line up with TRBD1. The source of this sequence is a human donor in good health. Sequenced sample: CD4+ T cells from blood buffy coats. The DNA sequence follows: TGTGCCTGGGTTCTTGGACAGGGATTTGGAAACACCATATATTTT. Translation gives CAWVLGQGFGNTIYF.